These T cell receptor beta chains were read from a single sample in a study of Ad26.COV2.S vaccination and SARS-CoV-2 variants. TCRdb's table, derived via immunoSEQ multiplex PCR, lists solely in-frame clones and lacks some. The table records around 300,000 clones, 75% to 90% of them present only once. This specimen consisted of peripheral blood, obtained in a trial of Ad26.COV2.S vaccine versus placebo. The receptor source for this set is a person between 18 and 65 years old who received the Ad26.COV2.S COVID-19 vaccine or a placebo. CDR3s leave out the opening cysteine and the closing phenylalanine or tryptophan. Fields, in order: CDR3 protein, D gene, V gene, J gene. The D gene is left open where the match is weak.

ASIAGGPQVEQY	TRBD2	TRBV28	TRBJ2-7
ASTMTSGGNQETQY	TRBD2	TRBV5-1	TRBJ2-5
ASSIVGGPNEQF	.	TRBV19	TRBJ2-1
ASSEGLISTDTQY	.	TRBV6-1	TRBJ2-3
ASSPDRGTEAF	TRBD1	TRBV18	TRBJ1-1
ASSGIRGLSYNEQF	.	TRBV7-9	TRBJ2-1
ASSQDGAYEQY	.	TRBV12-3/TRBV12-4	TRBJ2-7
ASRGATYNEQF	.	TRBV2	TRBJ2-1
ASSQARRDRQNTEAF	TRBD1	TRBV4-2	TRBJ1-1
ASSLGTGEQF	TRBD1	TRBV5-6	TRBJ2-1
SVEGTGGIDTQY	TRBD1	TRBV29-1	TRBJ2-3
ASSEAGNYGYT	.	TRBV10-1	TRBJ1-2
ATSRDNPGGGTEAF	.	TRBV15	TRBJ1-1
ASRYRTTGELF	.	TRBV27	TRBJ2-2
ASSEWAGDEQY	.	TRBV25-1	TRBJ2-7
ASSVGDGFSTGELF	.	TRBV9	TRBJ2-2
ASSPGQDYGYT	TRBD1	TRBV18	TRBJ1-2
ASSIDLGINYEQY	.	TRBV19	TRBJ2-7
ASSPTRGTGTYEQY	TRBD1	TRBV3-1/TRBV3-2	TRBJ2-7
ASMGATYEQY	.	TRBV25-1	TRBJ2-7
ASSKEGQTYTDTQY	.	TRBV2	TRBJ2-3
ASSLPSSYNEQF	.	TRBV7-9	TRBJ2-1
ASSQQGRNSPLH	.	TRBV28	TRBJ1-6
ASSISEVTYTQY	.	TRBV19	TRBJ2-3
ASSIAGFGETQY	.	TRBV19	TRBJ2-5
ANTASGNLF	TRBD2	TRBV7-9	TRBJ2-1
ASRITGYDEQY	.	TRBV2	TRBJ2-7
ASTKRGGRGTEAF	.	TRBV2	TRBJ1-1
AWTETGVEQY	.	TRBV30	TRBJ2-7
AWSVGGNNEQF	TRBD2	TRBV30	TRBJ2-1
ASSLLGATHEQY	.	TRBV28	TRBJ2-7
ASSLSGYSSGNTIY	.	TRBV28	TRBJ1-3
ASSIDWNSYEQY	.	TRBV19	TRBJ2-7
ASSLGGDNQETQY	.	TRBV7-9	TRBJ2-5
ASSLSQGSNEQF	.	TRBV5-1	TRBJ2-1
ASSLPGGAGTEAF	TRBD1	TRBV5-4	TRBJ1-1